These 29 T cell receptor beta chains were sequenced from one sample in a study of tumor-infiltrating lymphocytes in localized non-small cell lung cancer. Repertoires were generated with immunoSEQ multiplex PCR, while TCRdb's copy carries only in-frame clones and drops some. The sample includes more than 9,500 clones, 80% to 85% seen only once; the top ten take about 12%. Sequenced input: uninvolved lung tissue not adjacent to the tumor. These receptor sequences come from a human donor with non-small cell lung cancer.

The CDR3, as DNA: TGTGCCAGCAGCTTAGCCAGGGGAACCTATGGCTACACCTTC. It is translated as CASSLARGTYGYTF. The V call is TRBV7-2, the J call TRBJ1-2, with D perhaps TRBD1 (6 bases). The CDR3 loop spans 14 amino acids. Germline CDR1 is SGHTA and CDR2 is FQGNSA. Trimming took 0 bases from V and 4 from J, leaving 9 bases between them.

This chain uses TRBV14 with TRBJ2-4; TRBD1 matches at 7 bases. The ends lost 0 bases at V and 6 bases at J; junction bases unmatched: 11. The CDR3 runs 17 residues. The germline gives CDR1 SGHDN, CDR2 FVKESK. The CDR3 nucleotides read TGTGCCAGCAGCCAAGATTTCAGGACAGGCGGTTTAAACATTCAGTACTTC. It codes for CASSQDFRTGGLNIQYF.

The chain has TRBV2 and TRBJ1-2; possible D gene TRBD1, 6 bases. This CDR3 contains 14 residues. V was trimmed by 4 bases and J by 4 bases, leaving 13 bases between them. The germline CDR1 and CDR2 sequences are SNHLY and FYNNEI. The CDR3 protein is CASSAGTTGYGYTF. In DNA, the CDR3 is TGTGCCAGCAGTGCGGGGACGACAGGCTATGGCTACACCTTC. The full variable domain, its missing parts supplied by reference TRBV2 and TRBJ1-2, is EPEVTQTPSHQVTQMGQEVILRCVPISNHLYFYWYRQILGQKVEFLVSFYNNEISEKSEIFDDQFSVERPDGSNFTLKIRSTKLEDSAMYFCASSAGTTGYGYTFGSGTRLTVV.

The CDR3 bases are TGTGCCAGCAGCGCACTGGACGTTCGTTCACCCCTCCACTTT. It codes for CASSALDVRSPLHF. The chain uses TRBV7-9 and TRBJ1-6; D gene uncertain. Germline V lookup: CDR1 SEHNR, CDR2 FQNEAQ (reference sequence). This CDR3 comprises 14 residues. V was trimmed by 5 bases and J by 9 bases, leaving 14 bases between them.

CDR3 region: CASSQDPPGQLNQPQHF. The CDR3 bases are TGCGCCAGCAGCCAAGACCCACCCGGACAGCTCAATCAGCCCCAGCATTTT. V is TRBV4-1 and J is TRBJ1-5; possible D gene TRBD1, 6 bases. Germline lookup yields CDR1 MGHRA and CDR2 YSYEKL. The germline V and J ends were trimmed by 0 bases and 3 bases, with 15 bases remaining between them. The CDR3 spans 17 residues.

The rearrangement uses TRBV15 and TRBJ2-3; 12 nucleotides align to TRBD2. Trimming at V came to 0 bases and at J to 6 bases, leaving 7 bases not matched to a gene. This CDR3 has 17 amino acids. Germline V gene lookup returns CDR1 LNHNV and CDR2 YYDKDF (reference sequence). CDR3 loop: CATSRDLAGGPGDTQYF. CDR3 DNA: TGTGCCACCAGCAGAGATCTAGCGGGGGGGCCAGGGGATACGCAGTATTTT.

The CDR3: CASSQDRVHEQFF. The CDR3 DNA reads as TGTGCCAGCAGCCAAGACAGGGTACATGAGCAGTTCTTC. The chain links TRBV14 to TRBJ2-1; D is perhaps TRBD1 (5 bases). Germline-derived CDR1 and CDR2 are SGHDN and FVKESK. With 0 bases removed from V and 8 bases from J, the gap between germline ends came to 8 bases. The CDR3 runs 13 residues.

In nucleotides, the CDR3 is TGTGCCACCCAATCTCGTAGGGGCTCCTATAATTCACCCCTCCACTTT. Its translation is CATQSRRGSYNSPLHF. The chain joins TRBV15 to TRBJ1-6; the D gene is possibly TRBD1 (5 bases). Deletions cut 8 bases from V and 0 bases from J, with 14 bases between. The germline V gene has CDR1 LNHNV and CDR2 YYDKDF (reference sequence). The CDR3 covers 16 residues.

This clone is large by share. For the CDR3, the DNA is TGTGCCAGCAGCTTAGAGGGACAGTCAAGACAGCCCCAGCATTTT. Protein sequence: CASSLEGQSRQPQHF. The rearrangement uses TRBV7-2 and TRBJ1-5; TRBD1 agrees at 7 bases. The V gene end was trimmed by 1 base and the J gene end by 7 bases; junction bases not matched to a gene: 7. Germline V lookup: CDR1 SGHTA, CDR2 FQGNSA. This CDR3 has 15 residues.

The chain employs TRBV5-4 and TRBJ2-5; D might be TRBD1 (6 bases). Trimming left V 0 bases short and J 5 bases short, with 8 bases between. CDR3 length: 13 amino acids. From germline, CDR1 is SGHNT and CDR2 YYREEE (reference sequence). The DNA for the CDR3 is TGTGCCAGCAGCTTGGACAGGGAGGAGACCCAGTACTTC. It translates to CASSLDREETQYF.

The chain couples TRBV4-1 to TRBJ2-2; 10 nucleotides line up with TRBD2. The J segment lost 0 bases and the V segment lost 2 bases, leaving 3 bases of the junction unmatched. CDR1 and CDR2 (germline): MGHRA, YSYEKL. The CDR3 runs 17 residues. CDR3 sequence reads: CASSQTGLATNTGELFF. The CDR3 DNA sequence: TGCGCCAGCAGCCAAACGGGACTAGCGACGAACACCGGGGAGCTGTTTTTT.

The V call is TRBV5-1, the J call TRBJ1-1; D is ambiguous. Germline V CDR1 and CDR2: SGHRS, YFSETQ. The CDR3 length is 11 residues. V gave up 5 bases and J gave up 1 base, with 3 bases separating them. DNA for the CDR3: TGCGCCAGCAGGGAGAACACTGAAGCTTTCTTT. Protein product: CASRENTEAFF.

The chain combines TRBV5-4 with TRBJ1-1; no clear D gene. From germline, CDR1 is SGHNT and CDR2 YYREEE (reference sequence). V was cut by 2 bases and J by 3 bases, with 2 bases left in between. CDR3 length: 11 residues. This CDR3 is CASSFHTEAFF. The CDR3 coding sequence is TGTGCCAGCAGCTTCCACACTGAAGCTTTCTTT.

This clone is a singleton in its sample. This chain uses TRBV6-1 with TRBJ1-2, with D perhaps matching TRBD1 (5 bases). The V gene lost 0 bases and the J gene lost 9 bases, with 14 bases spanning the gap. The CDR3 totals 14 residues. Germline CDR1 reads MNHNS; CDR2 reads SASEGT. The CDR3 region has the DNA TGTGCCAGCAGTGAAGCGCTGTCAGGGTTAAGCTACACCTTC. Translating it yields CASSEALSGLSYTF.

CDR3 DNA sequence: TGTGCCAGCAGCTTAGGGACCCGGACCAACGTCCTGACTTTC. Amino acids: CASSLGTRTNVLTF. The chain has TRBV7-2 and TRBJ2-6; unclear D gene. The germline V gene encodes CDR1 SGHTA and CDR2 FQGNSA. V was cut by 1 base and J by 8 bases, with 9 bases left in between. The CDR3 covers 14 residues.

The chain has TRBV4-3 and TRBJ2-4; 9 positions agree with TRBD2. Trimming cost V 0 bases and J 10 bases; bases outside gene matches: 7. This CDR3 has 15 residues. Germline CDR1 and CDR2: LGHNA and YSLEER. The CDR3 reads CASSQDLYGLAIQYF. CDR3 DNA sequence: TGCGCCAGCAGCCAAGATCTTTACGGACTAGCGATTCAGTACTTC.

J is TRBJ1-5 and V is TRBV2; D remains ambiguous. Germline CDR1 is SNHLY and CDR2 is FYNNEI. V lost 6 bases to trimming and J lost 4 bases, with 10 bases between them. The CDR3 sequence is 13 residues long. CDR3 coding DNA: TGTGCCAGCAGCGGGGAAAATAATCAGCCCCAGCATTTT. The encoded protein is CASSGENNQPQHF. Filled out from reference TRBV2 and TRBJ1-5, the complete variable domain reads EPEVTQTPSHQVTQMGQEVILRCVPISNHLYFYWYRQILGQKVEFLVSFYNNEISEKSEIFDDQFSVERPDGSNFTLKIRSTKLEDSAMYFCASSGENNQPQHFGDGTRLSIL.

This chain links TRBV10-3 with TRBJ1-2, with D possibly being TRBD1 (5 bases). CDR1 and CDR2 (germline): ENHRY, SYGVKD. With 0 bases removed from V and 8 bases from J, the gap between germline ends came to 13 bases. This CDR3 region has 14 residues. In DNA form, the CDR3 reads TGTGCCATCAGTGAGTCGCAGGGTCAAGGAGGCTACACCTTC. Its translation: CAISESQGQGGYTF.

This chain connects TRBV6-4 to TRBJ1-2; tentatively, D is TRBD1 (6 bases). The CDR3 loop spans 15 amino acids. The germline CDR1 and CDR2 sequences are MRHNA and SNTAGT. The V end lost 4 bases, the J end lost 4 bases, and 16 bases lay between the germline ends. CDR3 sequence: CASSVTAGGFYGYTF. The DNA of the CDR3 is TGTGCCAGCAGTGTGACAGCGGGGGGCTTCTATGGCTACACCTTC.

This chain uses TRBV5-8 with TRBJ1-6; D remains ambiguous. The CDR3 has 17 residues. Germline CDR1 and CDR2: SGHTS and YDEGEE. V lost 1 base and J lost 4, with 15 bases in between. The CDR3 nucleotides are TGTGCCAGCAGCTTGCGCCTGGACGGAACATATAATTCACCCCTCCACTTT. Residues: CASSLRLDGTYNSPLHF.

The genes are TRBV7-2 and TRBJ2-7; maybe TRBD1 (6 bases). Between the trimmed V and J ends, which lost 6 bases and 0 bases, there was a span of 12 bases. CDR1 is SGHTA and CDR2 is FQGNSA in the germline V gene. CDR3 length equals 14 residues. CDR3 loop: CASSFQGSSYEQYF. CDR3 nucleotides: TGTGCCAGCAGTTTCCAGGGGAGCTCCTACGAGCAGTACTTC.

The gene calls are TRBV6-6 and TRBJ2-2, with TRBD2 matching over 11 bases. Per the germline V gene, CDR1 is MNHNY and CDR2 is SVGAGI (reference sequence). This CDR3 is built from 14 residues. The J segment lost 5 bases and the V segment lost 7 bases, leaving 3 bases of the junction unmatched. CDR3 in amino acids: CASITSGGTGELFF. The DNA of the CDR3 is TGTGCCAGCATAACTAGCGGGGGAACCGGGGAGCTGTTTTTT.

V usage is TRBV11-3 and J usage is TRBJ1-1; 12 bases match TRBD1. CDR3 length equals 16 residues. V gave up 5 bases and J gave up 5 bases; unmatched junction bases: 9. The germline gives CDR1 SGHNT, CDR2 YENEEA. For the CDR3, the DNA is TGTGCCAGCAGCCCGGGACAGGGGGCTAGAGCGACTGAAGCTTTCTTT. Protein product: CASSPGQGARATEAFF.

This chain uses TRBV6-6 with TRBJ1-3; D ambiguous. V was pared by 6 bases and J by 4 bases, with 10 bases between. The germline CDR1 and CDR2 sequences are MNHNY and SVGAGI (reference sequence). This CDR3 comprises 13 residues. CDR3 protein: CASSPGRGNTIYF. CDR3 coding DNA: TGTGCCAGCAGCCCGGGCCGAGGAAACACCATATATTTT.

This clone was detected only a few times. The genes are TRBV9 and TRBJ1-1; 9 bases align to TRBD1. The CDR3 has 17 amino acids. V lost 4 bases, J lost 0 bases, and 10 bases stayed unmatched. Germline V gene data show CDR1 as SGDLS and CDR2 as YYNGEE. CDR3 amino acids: CASSPPGQGGMNTEAFF. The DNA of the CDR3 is TGTGCCAGCAGCCCACCGGGACAGGGAGGTATGAACACTGAAGCTTTCTTT.

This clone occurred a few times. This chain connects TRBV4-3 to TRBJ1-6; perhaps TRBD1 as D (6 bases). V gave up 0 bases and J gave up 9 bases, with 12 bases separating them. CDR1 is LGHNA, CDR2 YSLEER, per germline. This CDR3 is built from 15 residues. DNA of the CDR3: TGCGCCAGCAGCCAAGAAACAGGGAACGTTTCACCCCTCCACTTT. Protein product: CASSQETGNVSPLHF.

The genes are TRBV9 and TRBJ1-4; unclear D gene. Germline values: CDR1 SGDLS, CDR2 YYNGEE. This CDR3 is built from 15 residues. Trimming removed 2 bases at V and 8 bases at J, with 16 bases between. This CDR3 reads CASSVGDDLWEKLFF. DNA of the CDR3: TGTGCCAGCAGCGTCGGTGACGACCTCTGGGAAAAACTGTTTTTT.

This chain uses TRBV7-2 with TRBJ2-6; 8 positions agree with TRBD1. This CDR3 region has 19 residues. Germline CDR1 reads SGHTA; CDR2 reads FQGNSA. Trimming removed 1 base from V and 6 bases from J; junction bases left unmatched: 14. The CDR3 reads CASSLGVARGRPEANVLTF. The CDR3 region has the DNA TGTGCCAGCAGCTTAGGGGTGGCCAGGGGGCGCCCGGAGGCCAACGTCCTGACTTTC.

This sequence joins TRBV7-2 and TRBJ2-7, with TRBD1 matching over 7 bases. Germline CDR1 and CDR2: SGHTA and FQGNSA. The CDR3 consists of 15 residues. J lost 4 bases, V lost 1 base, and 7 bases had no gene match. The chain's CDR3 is CASSLGSRGLYEQYF. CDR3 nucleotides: TGTGCCAGCAGCTTAGGATCAAGGGGGCTGTACGAGCAGTACTTC.